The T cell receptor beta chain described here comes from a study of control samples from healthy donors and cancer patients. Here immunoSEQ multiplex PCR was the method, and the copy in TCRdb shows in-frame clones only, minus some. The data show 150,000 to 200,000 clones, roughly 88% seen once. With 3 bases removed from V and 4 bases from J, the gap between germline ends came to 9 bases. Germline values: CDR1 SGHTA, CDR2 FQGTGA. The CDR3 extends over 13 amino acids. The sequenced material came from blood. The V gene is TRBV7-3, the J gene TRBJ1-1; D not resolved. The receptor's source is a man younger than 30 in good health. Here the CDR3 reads CASSFSSSTEAFF. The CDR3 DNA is TGTGCCAGCAGCTTCTCGTCGAGCACTGAAGCTTTCTTT.